This T cell receptor beta chain was captured by sequencing in a study of cytomegalovirus exposure and HLA in healthy donors. Concerning this clone itself: Its antigen remains unknown.

Study-wide results and limits: In a later analysis, at a false discovery rate of 0.05, approximately 15,000 TCR beta sequences matched HLA alleles. Cytomegalovirus association was listed for 170 or so TCR beta chains. Owing to their indistinguishability, certain V segments, notably TRBV6-2 and TRBV6-3, were excluded. Donor immune exposure was known only as CMV serostatus.

The PCR was carried out with 60 Vbeta primers and 13 Jbeta primers. Generated by immunoSEQ multiplex PCR, the TCRdb table keeps only in-frame clones and is missing some. The sample carries around 200,000 clones, around 80% recorded once. Germline V lookup: CDR1 MNHEY, CDR2 SVGAGI. The CDR3 is 14 amino acids. V shed 7 bases and J shed 0 bases, with 12 bases lying between them. This chain links TRBV6-5 with TRBJ1-1; the D gene is possibly TRBD1 (5 bases). Sequenced input: PBMCs. The receptor was isolated from a girl aged 2-10 years in good health and CMV-seropositive. CDR3 loop: CASIKGLMNTEAFF. As DNA, the CDR3 is TGTGCCAGCATCAAGGGGTTGATGAACACTGAAGCTTTCTTT.